This TCR beta chain was recorded in a study of OX40 agonist ivuxolimab in advanced cancers. On this clone itself: The target antigen is unknown.

The CDR3 loop spans 16 amino acids. Trimming cost V 4 bases and J 4 bases; bases outside gene matches: 9. Per germline, CDR1 SGHRS and CDR2 YFSETQ. General study findings and limits: In a subset of nonresponders, normalized T-cell clonal expansion was also low.

Autoimmune disease history or systemic immunosuppression was exclusionary. The investigators sampled blood at baseline, at cycle 4 day 1, and at cycle 7 day 1. Profiled with immunoSEQ multiplex PCR; TCRdb holds only in-frame clones, not every one. The sample holds 100,000 or so clones, approximately 94% seen once. Here the sequenced sample was CD4+ or CD8+ T cells sorted from blood, taken in a trial of the OX40 agonist ivuxolimab. The source is an adult with an advanced solid tumor such as melanoma, head and neck, liver or kidney cancer. The chain is built from TRBV5-1 and TRBJ2-3; 10 bases map to TRBD1. CDR3 amino acids: CASSLRGQGLADTQYF. The CDR3, as DNA: TGCGCCAGCAGCCTTCGGGGACAGGGGCTCGCAGATACGCAGTATTTT.